The entry that follows covers one T cell receptor (beta chain) sequence. Naive CD8 cells lacked CD45RO and underwent positive selection for CCR7, leaving out terminally differentiated effector memory CD45RA+ cells. Per germline, CDR1 SGHRS and CDR2 YFSETQ. Between the trimmed V and J ends, which lost 2 bases and 0 bases, there was a span of 8 bases. There are 14 residues in the CDR3. The method was immunoSEQ multiplex PCR; TCRdb's version includes in-frame clones alone and lacks a portion of them. The top ten hold under 2% of the sample, which has approximately 2,200,000 clones, 85% to 95% seen once. The source of the sample is a study of shared clonotypes between healthy human individuals.

The sample consisted of naive CD8+ T cells from PBMCs. The origin of this receptor is a man in his late teens or twenties in good health. Some clones in this sample may be carry-over from other donors' samples. The V gene is TRBV5-1, the J gene TRBJ2-5; D is uncertain. The CDR3 DNA reads as TGCGCCAGCAGCTTCCGCAGTTACCAAGAGACCCAGTACTTC. This sequence encodes CASSFRSYQETQYF.